The present entry profiles one TCR beta chain with its context. Its matching antigen is unknown. An end of the junction does not agree with germline; a read error may underlie this. The data are from a study of OX40 agonist ivuxolimab in advanced cancers. Study in general: The patients' treatment was ivuxolimab, an agonistic anti-OX40 (CD134) antibody. Notes on the study in general: The study found that CD8+ T cells averaged more expanded clones than CD4+.

The repertoire was sequenced with immunoSEQ multiplex PCR; TCRdb's copy has only in-frame clones and lacks some. This sample has 65,000 to 85,000 clones; 85% occur once, and the top ten carry under 0.9%. The receptor was isolated from an adult with an advanced solid tumor such as melanoma, head and neck, liver or kidney cancer. Source: CD4+ or CD8+ T cells sorted from blood, taken in a trial of the OX40 agonist ivuxolimab.

For the CDR3, the DNA is TGTGCCAGTAGCTCGCGGGTCGAGCGAGGCGGGGAGCTGTTTTTT. Amino acid sequence: CASSSRVERGGELFF. J is TRBJ2-2 and V is TRBV5-4, with D perhaps TRBD2 (5 bases). The germline V gene has CDR1 SGHNT and CDR2 YYREEE (reference sequence). CDR3 length equals 15 residues.